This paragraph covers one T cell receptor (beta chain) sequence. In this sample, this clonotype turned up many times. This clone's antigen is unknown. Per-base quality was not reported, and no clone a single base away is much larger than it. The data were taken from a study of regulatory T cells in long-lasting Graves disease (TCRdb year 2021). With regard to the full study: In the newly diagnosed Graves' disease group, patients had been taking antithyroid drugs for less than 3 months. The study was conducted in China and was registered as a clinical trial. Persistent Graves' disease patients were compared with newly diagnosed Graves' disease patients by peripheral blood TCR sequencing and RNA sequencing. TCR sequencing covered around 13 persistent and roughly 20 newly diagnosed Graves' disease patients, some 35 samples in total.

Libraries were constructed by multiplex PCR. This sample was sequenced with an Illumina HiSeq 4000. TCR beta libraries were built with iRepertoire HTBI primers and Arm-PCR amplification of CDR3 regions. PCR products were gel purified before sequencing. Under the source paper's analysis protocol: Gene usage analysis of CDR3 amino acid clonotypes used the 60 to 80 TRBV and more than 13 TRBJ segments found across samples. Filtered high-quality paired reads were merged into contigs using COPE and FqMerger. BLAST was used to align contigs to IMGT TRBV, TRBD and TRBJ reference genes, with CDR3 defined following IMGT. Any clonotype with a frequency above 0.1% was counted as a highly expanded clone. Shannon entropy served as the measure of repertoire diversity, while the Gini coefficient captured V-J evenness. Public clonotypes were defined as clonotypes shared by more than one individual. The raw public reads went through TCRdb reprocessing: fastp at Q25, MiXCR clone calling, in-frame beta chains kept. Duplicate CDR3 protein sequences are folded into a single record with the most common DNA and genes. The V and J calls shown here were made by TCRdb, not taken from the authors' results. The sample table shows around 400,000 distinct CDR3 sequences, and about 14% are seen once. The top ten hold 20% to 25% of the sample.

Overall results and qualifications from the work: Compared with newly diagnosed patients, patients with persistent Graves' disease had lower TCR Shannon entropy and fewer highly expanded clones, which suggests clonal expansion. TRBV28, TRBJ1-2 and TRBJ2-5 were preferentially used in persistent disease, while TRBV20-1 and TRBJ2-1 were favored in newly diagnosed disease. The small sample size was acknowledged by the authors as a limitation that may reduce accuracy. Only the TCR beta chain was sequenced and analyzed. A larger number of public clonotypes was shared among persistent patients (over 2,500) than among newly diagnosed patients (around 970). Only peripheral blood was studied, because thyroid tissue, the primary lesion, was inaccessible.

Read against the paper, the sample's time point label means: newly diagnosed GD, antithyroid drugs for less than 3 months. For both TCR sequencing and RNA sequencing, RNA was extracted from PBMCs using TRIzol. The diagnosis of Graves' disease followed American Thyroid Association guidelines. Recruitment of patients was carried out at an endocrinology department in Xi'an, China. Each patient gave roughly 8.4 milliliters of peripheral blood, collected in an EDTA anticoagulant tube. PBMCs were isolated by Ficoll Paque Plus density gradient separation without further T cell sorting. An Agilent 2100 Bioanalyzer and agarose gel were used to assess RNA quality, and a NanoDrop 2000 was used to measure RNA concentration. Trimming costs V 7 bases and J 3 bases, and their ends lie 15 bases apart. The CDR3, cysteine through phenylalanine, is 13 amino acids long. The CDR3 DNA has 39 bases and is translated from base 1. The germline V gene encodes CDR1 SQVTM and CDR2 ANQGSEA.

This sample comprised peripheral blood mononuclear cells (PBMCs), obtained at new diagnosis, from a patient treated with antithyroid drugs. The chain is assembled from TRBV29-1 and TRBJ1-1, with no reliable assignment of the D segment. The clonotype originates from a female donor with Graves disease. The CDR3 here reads CSAARVKDTEAFF. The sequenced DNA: TGCAGCGCCGCACGGGTTAAGGACACTGAAGCTTTCTTT.